The text below deals with one T cell receptor (beta chain). This clonotype was found many times. Its antigen is currently not known. Per-base quality was not reported, and no clone a single base away is much larger than it. TCR beta CDR3 regions were amplified from RNA transcripts. The TCR CDR3 was subjected to a first round of RT-PCR using the HTBI primer set and the Qiagen OneStep RT-PCR kit. The libraries were constructed in a second round of multiplex PCR and then size-selected and purified. Paired-end sequencing of the libraries was performed with 100 bp reads on an Illumina HiSeq2000. From the authors' description of their analysis: SOAPnuke was used to process the raw data, removing reads that contained adapters or uncalled bases, had a mean Phred below 15, or lacked an exact match to the constant primer or identifier. High-quality paired reads were merged using COPE v1.2.5, and each unique nucleotide sequence was defined as a clonotype. Clonotypes were aligned to IMGT TRBV, TRBD and TRBJ reference segments using MiTCR v1.1. The analysis included only V-J combinations with a frequency above 0.0001, which together covered roughly 99% of the repertoires. A TCS score was defined as the ratio of F50 (clonal expansion) to E x V (chaos), with BLOSUM62-based TCRdist applied between CDR3 peptides within each V-J. Welch's t-statistics and random forest reduced some 510 V-J features to around 14, which were used in a naive Bayes classifier (R e1071). TCRdb itself trimmed the public reads at Q25 with fastp, ran MiXCR and retained productive beta chains. A single entry per CDR3 protein holds the most common genes and DNA from its merged rows. It is TCRdb's table, rather than the study itself, that gives the V and J calls and clone size. This sample has roughly 700,000 distinct CDR3 sequences in its table, and around 16% of those were observed once. The ten largest clones capture about 16% of the sample.

Trimming removed 4 bases from V and 1 base from J; the gene matches leave 6 bases unexplained. From the cysteine through the phenylalanine, the CDR3 covers 15 amino acids. This entry keeps only the CDR3 DNA: 45 bases, framed from base 1. The germline V gene sets CDR1 to SGHRS and CDR2 to YFSETQ. Graves' hyperthyroidism was defined as stable when no progression to ophthalmopathy occurred over 18 months of follow-up. Hyperthyroidism patients were aged 18 to 65 years and newly diagnosed, with disease duration of less than 2 months. The study excluded patients with uncontrolled infections, other autoimmune diseases, pregnancy or lactation. Diagnoses were based on clinical symptoms, serum thyroxine and TRAb, thyroid ultrasound and orbital computed tomography. PBMCs were separated from roughly 10 ml of fresh peripheral blood using Ficoll-Paque density gradient centrifugation. Total RNA was extracted with Trizol reagent, and quality was checked on an Agilent 2100 Bioanalyzer.

This specimen belongs to a study of T cells in Graves' hyperthyroidism and ophthalmopathy (dated by TCRdb to 2018 to 2020). Regarding the complete study: Peripheral blood samples were taken at the time of initial diagnosis, prior to any treatment. An independent validation cohort of around 19 hyperthyroidism patients and more than 15 patients who later progressed to ophthalmopathy tested prospective prediction of ophthalmopathy. To identify distinguishing TCR V-J signatures, a discovery cohort of 90 to 100 patients was used, comprising some 45 with Graves' ophthalmopathy and 55 to 65 with stable Graves' hyperthyroidism. According to the paper, TCR Vbeta CDR3 sequencing was carried out on some 140 peripheral blood samples, which came from more than 40 ophthalmopathy, 80 or so hyperthyroidism and about 17 progressor patients. After sampling, hyperthyroidism patients received methimazole starting at 30 mg daily, and ophthalmopathy patients received high-dose intravenous methylprednisolone. For training and testing, the 100 or so patients in the discovery cohort were randomly divided in a 7:3 ratio. In about six Graves' hyperthyroidism patients, the study also compared T-cell repertoires from thyroid tissue with T-cell repertoires from blood.

What the research found in general, with its limitations: A 13 V-J signature model separated ophthalmopathy from stable hyperthyroidism, with approximately 87% sensitivity and 81% to 83% specificity in cross-validation and 80%/75% in testing. Most expanded thyroid clonotypes (frequency above 0.001) were also detected in blood, suggesting blood repertoires may reflect thyroid immune responses. Sample size was not statistically predetermined, and blinding of investigators to group allocation was not performed. In validation, progression to ophthalmopathy was predicted by the model with 65% to 71% sensitivity and just over 72% specificity, a median of roughly 6 months before onset.

This sequence uses TRBV5-1 and TRBJ1-1; TRBD1 matches 8 bases in the middle. The TCR sequence derives from a man aged 45-65 years with Graves' hyperthyroidism. Material: blood. The DNA is as follows: TGCGCCAGCAGCGGCTGGGACAGGACGAACACTGAAGCTTTCTTT. The translation is CASSGWDRTNTEAFF.